Listed below are T cell receptor beta chains from one sample, sequenced in a study of cytomegalovirus exposure and HLA in healthy donors. Using immunoSEQ multiplex PCR, the repertoire was profiled, and TCRdb retains in-frame clones only, with some absent. Here the sample spans roughly 100,000 clones, 65% to 80% being singletons. The source material was PBMCs. Receptor source: a man between 60 and 70 years old in good health and CMV-seronegative. Both conserved end residues are part of each CDR3. A D gene is named only where the DNA matches it firmly. For some rows the clone size is stated as once, few or many, or as a class when expanded; others skip it.

d_gene	j_gene	abundance	v_gene	CDR3nt	CDR3aa
TRBD2	TRBJ2-5	-	TRBV5-1	TGCGCCAGCAGCTTGGGCCTAGCGGGGACCGCCCAAGAGACCCAGTACTTC	CASSLGLAGTAQETQYF
-	TRBJ1-1	-	TRBV19	TGTGCCAGTAGTATAGAGAGGGCCACTGAAGCTTTCTTT	CASSIERATEAFF
-	TRBJ2-1	-	TRBV6-5	TGTGCCAGCAGTTATAGGGGGACATCCAAAAACAATGAGCAGTTCTTC	CASSYRGTSKNNEQFF
-	TRBJ2-3	-	TRBV7-9	TGTGCCAGCAGCCAGAGGAGTACGCAGTATTTT	CASSQRSTQYF
TRBD1	TRBJ1-6	-	TRBV6-5	TGTGCCAGCAGTTTCTACAGGGGTAATTCACCCCTCCACTTT	CASSFYRGNSPLHF
-	TRBJ1-6	-	TRBV7-2	TGTGCCAGCAGCTTAGTAGGGACTACTTCACCCCTCCACTTT	CASSLVGTTSPLHF
-	TRBJ1-5	-	TRBV6-5	TGTGCCAGCAGTTACTCTTCGCGGGAGAATCAGCCCCAGCATTTT	CASSYSSRENQPQHF
-	TRBJ2-5	-	TRBV4-3	TGCGCCAGCAGCCAAGTTTTCCTTAAGGGGGAGACCCAGTACTTC	CASSQVFLKGETQYF
TRBD2	TRBJ2-3	-	TRBV7-3	TGTGCCAGCAGCTCCGGTCCCCTCCTAGCGGGGGGCGCAGATACGCAGTATTTT	CASSSGPLLAGGADTQYF
TRBD1	TRBJ1-2	-	TRBV7-2	TGTGCCAGCAGCGCAGGGGGGAATGGCTACACCTTC	CASSAGGNGYTF
TRBD2	TRBJ2-5	-	TRBV11-2	TGTGCCAGCAGCTTAGATCGCGTCGGGCTAGCGGGGTGGGAGACCCAGTACTTC	CASSLDRVGLAGWETQYF
TRBD1	TRBJ1-6	-	TRBV7-2	TGTGCCAGCAGCTCGGACAGGGCGATTTCACCCCTCCACTTT	CASSSDRAISPLHF
-	TRBJ2-3	-	TRBV28	TGTGCCAGCCAGAGGAGAGATACGCAGTATTTT	CASQRRDTQYF
-	TRBJ1-1	-	TRBV6-5	TGTGCTAGCAGTTATCTAGGGGAGGGGTCTGAAGCTTTCTTT	CASSYLGEGSEAFF
-	TRBJ1-2	-	TRBV13	TGTGCCAGCAGCTCTACAGGGCGGGAGGGCTACACCTTC	CASSSTGREGYTF
-	TRBJ2-1	-	TRBV30	TGTGCCTGGAGAGAAGGACCCGCGGGGAATGAGCAGTTCTTC	CAWREGPAGNEQFF
-	TRBJ2-2	-	TRBV5-1	TGCGCCAGCAGCCTGGACAAATGGAGCACCGGGGAGCTGTTTTTT	CASSLDKWSTGELFF
TRBD2	TRBJ2-1	-	TRBV5-1	TGCGCCAGCAGCTCCCGAAGCGGGGATAATGAGCAGTTCTTC	CASSSRSGDNEQFF
TRBD2	TRBJ2-3	-	TRBV5-1	TGCGCCAGCAGCGTGGGGGGGGGCACAGATACGCAGTATTTT	CASSVGGGTDTQYF
-	TRBJ2-6	once	TRBV19	TGTGCCAGTAGTATAGTTGGGGCCTCTGGGGCCAACGTCCTGACTTTC	CASSIVGASGANVLTF
-	TRBJ2-5	-	TRBV5-4	TGTGCCAGCAGCAAGGCCGGGAGCCAAGAGACCCAGTACTTC	CASSKAGSQETQYF
TRBD1	TRBJ1-3	-	TRBV7-9	TGTGCCAGCAGGCAACAGGGGGCGCCTGGAAACACCATATATTTT	CASRQQGAPGNTIYF
TRBD2	TRBJ2-5	once	TRBV2	TGTGCCAGCAGCACCTCGTACCTAGCGGGAGGTGAGACCCAGTACTTC	CASSTSYLAGGETQYF
TRBD1	TRBJ1-1	-	TRBV18	TGTGCCAGCTCACCACCAGGGACAGGCTACACTGAAGCTTTCTTT	CASSPPGTGYTEAFF
-	TRBJ2-5	-	TRBV9	TGTGCCAGCAGCGAAAAAAGCGGGTTCGCGCTAGAGACCCAGTACTTC	CASSEKSGFALETQYF
-	TRBJ1-5	-	TRBV19	TGTGCCAGTAGTATTGCAAGGACAGTAGGGAGCAATCAGCCCCAGCATTTT	CASSIARTVGSNQPQHF
-	TRBJ2-7	-	TRBV14	TGTGCCAGCAGCCAGAGCCTGACAAGCGGTTTTACCTACGAGCAGTACTTC	CASSQSLTSGFTYEQYF
-	TRBJ1-5	-	TRBV19	TGTGCCAGTACCCCGGTAGGCGGCTTTTTAGCAAATCAGCCCCAGCATTTT	CASTPVGGFLANQPQHF
-	TRBJ1-5	-	TRBV18	TGTGCCAGCTCACCACCGACAGACAATCAGCCCCAGCATTTT	CASSPPTDNQPQHF
TRBD2	TRBJ2-2	-	TRBV5-4	TGTGCCAGCAGCCGTAGCGGGGGGACTACGAACACCGGGGAGCTGTTTTTT	CASSRSGGTTNTGELFF
TRBD1	TRBJ2-5	-	TRBV5-4	TGTGCCAGCAGCTTGTACAGGGGACAAGAGACCCAGTACTTC	CASSLYRGQETQYF
TRBD1	TRBJ2-5	-	TRBV28	TGTGCCAGCAGTCGTCCGGACAGGGGGCATCGGGAGACCCAGTACTTC	CASSRPDRGHRETQYF
-	TRBJ2-5	-	TRBV5-1	TGCGCCAGCAGCGTGGGGACTCCTCGGGAGACCCAGTACTTC	CASSVGTPRETQYF
-	TRBJ2-3	-	TRBV30	TGTGCCTGGAGTGTACGGCAGGCCTACACAGATACGCAGTATTTT	CAWSVRQAYTDTQYF
TRBD1	TRBJ2-1	-	TRBV5-1	TGCGCCAGCAGCTTGGCCGGCAGGGGGTACAATGAGCAGTTCTTC	CASSLAGRGYNEQFF
TRBD1	TRBJ1-1	-	TRBV18	TGTGCCAGCTCACCGCGACAGGGGCCCTCCGACACTGAAGCTTTCTTT	CASSPRQGPSDTEAFF
TRBD1	TRBJ1-4	-	TRBV11-2	TGTGCCAGCAGCGCCCGGGACAGGGGTGAAAAACTGTTTTTT	CASSARDRGEKLFF
-	TRBJ2-5	-	TRBV5-1	TGCGCCAGCAGCTTGGACAGGTCTAGAGAGACCCAGTACTTC	CASSLDRSRETQYF
-	TRBJ1-2	-	TRBV7-9	TGTGCCAGCAGCTCGGTTGACAGACGCTATGGCTACACCTTC	CASSSVDRRYGYTF
-	TRBJ1-2	-	TRBV5-5	TGTGCCAGCAGTCCTACAGGCATCTATGGCTACACCTTC	CASSPTGIYGYTF
TRBD2	TRBJ2-3	-	TRBV5-6	TGTGCCAGCAGACCGACTAGCGGGGGGGCCAAGAATGTCACAGATACGCAGTATTTT	CASRPTSGGAKNVTDTQYF
TRBD1	TRBJ1-1	-	TRBV5-6	TGTGCCAGCAGCAGGACAGGGGGCTGGACTGAAGCTTTCTTT	CASSRTGGWTEAFF
TRBD2	TRBJ2-7	-	TRBV2	TGTGCCAGCACTAGCGGGAGGAGCTCCTACGAGCAGTACTTC	CASTSGRSSYEQYF
-	TRBJ2-1	-	TRBV27	TGTGCCAGCAGTTTTCTGGAGGCACACAATGAGCAGTTCTTC	CASSFLEAHNEQFF
TRBD1	TRBJ1-1	few	TRBV7-2	TGTGCCAGCAGTCCCGGGGACAGGGGGGCTGAAGCTTTCTTT	CASSPGDRGAEAFF
-	TRBJ1-5	few	TRBV7-8	TGTGCCAGCACATTTGGGAGAGATAGCAATCAGCCCCAGCATTTT	CASTFGRDSNQPQHF
TRBD1	TRBJ2-2	-	TRBV9	TGTGCCAGCAGCGCAAGACAGGGGGCGGGCACCGGGGAGCTGTTTTTT	CASSARQGAGTGELFF
TRBD1	TRBJ1-5	few	TRBV5-3	TGTGCCAGAAGCTTGGGGGGACAGGGGCTCAATCAGCCCCAGCATTTT	CARSLGGQGLNQPQHF
TRBD1	TRBJ1-1	few	TRBV4-2	TGTGCCAGCAGCCAACGTGGACAGGGGGGGAACACTGAAGCTTTCTTT	CASSQRGQGGNTEAFF
-	TRBJ1-2	-	TRBV7-8	TGTGCCAGCAGCTTGGGTCCGGAGGGGCTCAACTATGGCTACACCTTC	CASSLGPEGLNYGYTF
-	TRBJ2-2	-	TRBV5-6	TGTGCCAGCGGCTCGGTCCTCAACACCGGGGAGCTGTTTTTT	CASGSVLNTGELFF
TRBD1	TRBJ1-5	-	TRBV4-2	TGTGCCAGCAGCCAAGGGGGGACAGGGAATCAGCCCCAGCATTTT	CASSQGGTGNQPQHF